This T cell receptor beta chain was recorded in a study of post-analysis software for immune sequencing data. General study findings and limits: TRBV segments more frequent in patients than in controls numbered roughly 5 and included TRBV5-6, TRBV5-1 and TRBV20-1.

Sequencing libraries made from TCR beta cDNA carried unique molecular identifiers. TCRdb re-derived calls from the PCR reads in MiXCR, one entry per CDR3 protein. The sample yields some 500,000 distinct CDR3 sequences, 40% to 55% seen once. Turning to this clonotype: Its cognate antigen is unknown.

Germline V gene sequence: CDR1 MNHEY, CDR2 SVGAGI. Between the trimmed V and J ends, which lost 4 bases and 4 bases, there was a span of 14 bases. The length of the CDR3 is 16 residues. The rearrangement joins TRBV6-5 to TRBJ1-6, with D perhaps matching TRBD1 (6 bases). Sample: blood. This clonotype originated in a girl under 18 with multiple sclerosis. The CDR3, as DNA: TGTGCCAGCAGTTTTCGGACAGTTCCTTATAATTCACCCCTCCACTTT. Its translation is CASSFRTVPYNSPLHF.